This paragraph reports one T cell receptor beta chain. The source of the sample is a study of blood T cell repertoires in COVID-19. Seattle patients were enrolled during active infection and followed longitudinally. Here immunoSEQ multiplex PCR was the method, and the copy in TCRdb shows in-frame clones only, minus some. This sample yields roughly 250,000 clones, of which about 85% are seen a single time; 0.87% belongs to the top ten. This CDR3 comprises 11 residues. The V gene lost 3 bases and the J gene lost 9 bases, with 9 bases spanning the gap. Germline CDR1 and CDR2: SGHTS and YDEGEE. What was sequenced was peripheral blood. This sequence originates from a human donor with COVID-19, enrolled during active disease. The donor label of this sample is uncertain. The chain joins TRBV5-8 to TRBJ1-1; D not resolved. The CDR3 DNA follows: TGTGCCAGCAGCTGGGGAGCCAAAGCTTTCTTT. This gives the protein CASSWGAKAFF.